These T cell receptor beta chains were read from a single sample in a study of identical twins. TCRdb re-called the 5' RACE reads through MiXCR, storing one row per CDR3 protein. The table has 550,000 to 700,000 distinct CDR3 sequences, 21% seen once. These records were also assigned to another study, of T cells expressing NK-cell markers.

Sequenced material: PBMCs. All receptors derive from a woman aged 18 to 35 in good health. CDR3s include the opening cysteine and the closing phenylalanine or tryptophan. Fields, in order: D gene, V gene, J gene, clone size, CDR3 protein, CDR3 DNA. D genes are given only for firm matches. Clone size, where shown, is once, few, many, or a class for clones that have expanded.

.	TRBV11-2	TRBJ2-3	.	CASRGADTQYF	TGTGCCAGCCGGGGTGCAGATACGCAGTATTTT
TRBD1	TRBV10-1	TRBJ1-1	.	CASSPNQGANTEAFF	TGCGCCAGCAGCCCTAATCAGGGGGCGAACACTGAAGCTTTCTTT
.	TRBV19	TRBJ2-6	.	CATERGSGANVLTF	TGTGCCACCGAGAGGGGGTCTGGGGCCAACGTCCTGACTTTC
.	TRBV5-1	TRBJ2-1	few	CASSLVSGGYNEQFF	TGCGCCAGCAGCTTGGTAAGCGGAGGCTACAATGAGCAGTTCTTC
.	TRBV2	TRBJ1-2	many	CASSDRFYDGYTF	TGTGCCAGCAGTGATCGGTTTTATGATGGCTACACCTTC
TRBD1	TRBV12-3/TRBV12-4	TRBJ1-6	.	CASSVGQGVPPLHF	TGTGCCAGCAGTGTGGGACAGGGAGTGCCACCCCTCCACTTT
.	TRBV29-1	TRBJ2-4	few	CSGAGTAKNIQYF	TGCAGCGGAGCCGGGACAGCCAAAAACATTCAGTACTTC
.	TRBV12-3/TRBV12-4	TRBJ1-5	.	CASSFGPGPQHF	TGTGCCAGCAGTTTCGGCCCGGGCCCCCAGCATTTT
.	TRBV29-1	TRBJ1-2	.	CSVSDTRYGYTF	TGCAGCGTTTCTGACACCCGCTATGGCTACACCTTC
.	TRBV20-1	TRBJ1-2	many	CSARHPGLGGYTF	TGCAGTGCTAGACACCCGGGGCTTGGTGGCTACACCTTC
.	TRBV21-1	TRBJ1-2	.	CASSKEGGDDGYTF	TGTGCCAGCAGCAAAGAAGGCGGGGACGATGGCTACACCTTC
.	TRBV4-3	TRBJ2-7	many	CASSQSFSTYEQYF	TGCGCCAGCAGCCAAAGTTTCAGTACCTACGAGCAGTACTTC
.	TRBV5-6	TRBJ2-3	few	CASSLQTTGSWNTQYF	TGTGCCAGCAGCTTGCAGACGACCGGGAGCTGGAATACGCAGTATTTT
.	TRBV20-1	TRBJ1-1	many	CSARFVTEAFF	TGCAGTGCTAGATTCGTGACTGAAGCTTTCTTT
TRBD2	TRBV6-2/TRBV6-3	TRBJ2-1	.	CASSSSGDYNEQFF	TGTGCCAGCAGCTCTAGCGGGGACTACAATGAGCAGTTCTTC
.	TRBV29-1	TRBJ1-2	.	CSVDPQGSENYGYTF	TGCAGCGTTGATCCCCAGGGGAGTGAGAACTATGGCTACACCTTC
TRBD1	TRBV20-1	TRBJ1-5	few	CSARGQGYGQPQHF	TGCAGTGCCCGGGGACAGGGCTATGGTCAGCCCCAGCATTTT
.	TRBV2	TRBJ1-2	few	CASSETDGYTF	TGTGCCAGCAGTGAAACCGATGGCTACACCTTC
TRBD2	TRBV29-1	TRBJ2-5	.	CSGAGGDETQYF	TGCAGCGGGGCCGGGGGGGATGAGACCCAGTACTTC
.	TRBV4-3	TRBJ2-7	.	CASSQDVEGSYEQYF	TGCGCCAGCAGCCAAGATGTAGAGGGGTCCTACGAGCAGTACTTC
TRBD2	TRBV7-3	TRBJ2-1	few	CASSVASGGGSYNEQFF	TGTGCCAGCAGCGTAGCTAGCGGGGGGGGATCCTACAATGAGCAGTTCTTC
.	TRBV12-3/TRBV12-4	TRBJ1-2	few	CASSLGDTSYYGYTF	TGTGCCAGCAGTTTAGGGGACACCAGCTATTATGGCTACACCTTC
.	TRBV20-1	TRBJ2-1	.	CSASLGTSDNEQFF	TGCAGTGCTTCGTTGGGGACAAGTGACAATGAGCAGTTCTTC
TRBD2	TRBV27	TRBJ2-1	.	CASSLVSPIAGANEQFF	TGTGCCAGCAGTTTAGTCTCCCCAATAGCGGGGGCGAACGAGCAGTTCTTC
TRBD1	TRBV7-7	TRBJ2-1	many	CASSRSLRDSSYNEQFF	TGTGCTAGCAGCCGCAGCCTAAGGGACAGTTCCTACAATGAGCAGTTCTTC
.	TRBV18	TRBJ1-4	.	CASSPQGQKNEKLFF	TGTGCCAGCTCACCACAGGGCCAGAAAAATGAAAAACTGTTTTTT
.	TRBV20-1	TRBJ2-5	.	CSARDRRTQETQYF	TGCAGTGCTAGAGATAGAAGGACTCAAGAGACCCAGTACTTC
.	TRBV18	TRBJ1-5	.	CASSPANQPQHF	TGTGCCAGCTCACCAGCCAATCAGCCCCAGCATTTT
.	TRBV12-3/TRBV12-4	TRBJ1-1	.	CASILTSTEAFF	TGTGCCAGCATTCTCACAAGCACTGAAGCTTTCTTT
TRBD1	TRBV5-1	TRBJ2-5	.	CASSFAGGSETQYF	TGCGCCAGCAGCTTTGCAGGGGGCTCAGAGACCCAGTACTTC
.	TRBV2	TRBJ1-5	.	CASREGDQPQHF	TGTGCCAGCAGGGAAGGGGATCAGCCCCAGCATTTT
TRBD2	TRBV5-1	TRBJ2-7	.	CASSREGITTGTYEQYF	TGCGCCAGCAGCCGGGAGGGTATCACGACAGGAACCTACGAGCAGTACTTC
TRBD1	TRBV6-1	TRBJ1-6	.	CASSDRGPVRSPLHF	TGTGCCAGCAGCGACAGGGGGCCGGTTCGATCACCCCTCCACTTT
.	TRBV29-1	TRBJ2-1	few	CSVWGYNEQFF	TGCAGCGTATGGGGTTACAATGAGCAGTTCTTC
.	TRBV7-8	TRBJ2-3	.	CASSLSRLGTDTQYF	TGTGCCAGCAGCTTAAGCCGGCTAGGGACAGATACGCAGTATTTT
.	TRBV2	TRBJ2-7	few	CASLGRVHEQYF	TGTGCCAGCCTTGGGAGAGTCCACGAGCAGTACTTC
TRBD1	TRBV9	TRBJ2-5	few	CASSPRDRGETQYF	TGTGCCAGCAGCCCAAGGGACAGAGGGGAGACCCAGTACTTC
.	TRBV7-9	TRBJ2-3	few	CASSLGGSALSVTQYF	TGTGCCAGCAGCTTAGGGGGTTCGGCCCTGAGTGTTACGCAGTATTTT
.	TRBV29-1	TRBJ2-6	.	CSVLDGSSGANVLTF	TGCAGCGTTCTGGACGGAAGCTCTGGGGCCAACGTCCTGACTTTC
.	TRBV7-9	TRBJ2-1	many	CASSRQHPSYNEQFF	TGTGCCAGCAGCCGTCAGCACCCCTCCTACAATGAGCAGTTCTTC
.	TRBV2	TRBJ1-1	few	CASTFRLSENTEAFF	TGTGCCAGCACTTTTCGGTTGAGTGAGAACACTGAAGCTTTCTTT
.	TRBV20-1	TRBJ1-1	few	CSPQWGGGTEAFF	TGCAGTCCTCAATGGGGGGGCGGCACTGAAGCTTTCTTT
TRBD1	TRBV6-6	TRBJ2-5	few	CASASGGTQYF	TGTGCCAGTGCGTCAGGGGGCACCCAGTACTTC
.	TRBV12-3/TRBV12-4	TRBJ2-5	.	CASSPPARETQYF	TGTGCCAGCAGTCCACCTGCGCGGGAGACCCAGTACTTC